Following are 5 T cell receptor beta chains from one sample sequenced in a study of cytomegalovirus exposure and HLA in healthy donors. Both 60 Vbeta primers and 13 Jbeta primers went into the PCR. Data came from immunoSEQ multiplex PCR; TCRdb stores just in-frame clones and leaves some out. The sample contains about 140,000 clones, over 75% of which appear only once. Sample: PBMCs. These receptors were taken from a woman aged 45-60 years in good health and CMV-seropositive.

The chain recombines TRBV18 with TRBJ1-1; D remains unclear. Germline-derived CDR1 and CDR2 are KGHSH and LQKENI. V was shortened by 5 bases and J by 7 bases, with 14 bases between the two germline ends. The CDR3 totals 13 residues. The CDR3 region is CASSGRGPGEAFF. In DNA, the CDR3 is TGTGCCAGCTCAGGGAGAGGGCCCGGTGAAGCTTTCTTT.

The chain has TRBV29-1 and TRBJ2-3; possible D gene TRBD1, 5 bases. V shed 7 bases and J shed 1 base, with 18 bases lying between them. Germline V lookup: CDR1 SQVTM, CDR2 ANQGSEA. This CDR3 region has 15 residues. CDR3 sequence (DNA): TGCAGCGCCCCTTTGAGGTGGGGCGGCACAGATACGCAGTATTTT. Amino acid sequence: CSAPLRWGGTDTQYF.

The chain couples TRBV5-6 to TRBJ1-4; 7 bases are a match to TRBD1. Germline loops: CDR1 SGHDT, CDR2 YYEEEE. Losses at the gene ends were 0 bases for V and 8 bases for J; bases not matched to a gene: 13. CDR3 length: 17 amino acids. The CDR3 sequence is CASSLEGGGWGSEKLFF. CDR3 DNA: TGTGCCAGCAGCTTGGAAGGGGGCGGGTGGGGTTCCGAAAAACTGTTTTTT. Full variable domain (remainder filled in from reference TRBV5-6 and TRBJ1-4): DAGVTQSPTHLIKTRGQQVTLRCSPKSGHDTVSWYQQALGQGPQFIFQYYEEEERQRGNFPDRFSGHQFPNYSSELNVNALLLGDSALYLCASSLEGGGWGSEKLFFGSGTQLSVL.

This clone was seen a single time. The chain joins TRBV9 to TRBJ2-2; 9 bases line up with TRBD1. V gave up 5 bases and J gave up 2 bases; unmatched junction bases: 7. Germline V gives CDR1 SGDLS, CDR2 YYNGEE. The CDR3 runs to 16 residues. CDR3 amino acids: CASRAGTGSNTGELFF. CDR3 bases: TGTGCCAGCAGGGCCGGGACAGGGAGTAACACCGGGGAGCTGTTTTTT.

The rearrangement joins TRBV11-2 to TRBJ2-1, with 9 bases identical to TRBD1. Trimming cost V 6 bases and J 5 bases; bases outside gene matches: 5. The CDR3 sequence is 14 residues long. CDR1 is SGHAT and CDR2 is FQNNGV in the germline V gene. CDR3 sequence reads: CASSSRDRDNEQFF. The CDR3 DNA reads TGTGCCAGCAGTTCTAGGGACAGGGACAATGAGCAGTTCTTC.